This TCR beta chain was sequenced in a study of OX40 agonist ivuxolimab in advanced cancers. Study-level information: Every 2 weeks, patients received ivuxolimab intravenously, dosed at 0.01 to 10 mg/kg. One hepatocellular carcinoma and a couple of cutaneous melanoma patients partially responded. Study observations and caveats: The antigens recognized by the expanded peripheral T cells, that is their antigen specificity, were not determined. Expanded clones were, on average, more numerous among CD8+ T cells than CD4+.

This clone was picked up a small number of times. Its target is unknown. The germline gives CDR1 SGHAT, CDR2 FQNNGV. Trimming removed 5 bases at V and 2 bases at J, with 14 bases between. This CDR3 has 15 amino acids. The protocol was immunoSEQ multiplex PCR, while the TCRdb copy is restricted to in-frame clones and leaves out a portion. This repertoire shows over 80,000 clones, approximately 91% found once; its top ten account for over 0.65%. Sequencing was performed on CD4+ or CD8+ T cells sorted from blood, taken in a trial of the OX40 agonist ivuxolimab. The sequence came from an adult with an advanced solid tumor such as melanoma, head and neck, liver or kidney cancer. The V call is TRBV11-2, the J call TRBJ2-3; TRBD2 might be the D (5 bases). Here the CDR3 DNA reads TGTGCCAGCAGCCCTCTAGCTGTAAACACAGATACGCAGTATTTT. It is translated as CASSPLAVNTDTQYF.